The 14 T cell receptor beta chains below come from one sample, sequenced in a study of beta chain features in type 1 diabetes. Isolated RNA was reverse transcribed in full, so expressed TCRB transcripts were sequenced. Using immunoSEQ multiplex PCR, the repertoire was profiled, and TCRdb retains in-frame clones only, with some absent. The table lists 200,000 to 250,000 clones, 11% of them singletons. The specimen was central memory CD4+ T cells from blood. Receptors were obtained from a man between 18 and 29 years old in good health.

The count of this clone is one. The sample carries other DNA sequences with the same CDR3. The V gene is TRBV5-1, the J gene TRBJ2-2, with 7 bases lining up with TRBD1. Germline V CDR1 and CDR2: SGHRS, YFSETQ. The CDR3 totals 14 residues. J gave up 4 bases and V 4 bases, and 4 bases lay outside the gene matches. CDR3 nucleotides: TGCGCCAGCAGCCTGACAGGGACCACCGGGGAGCTGTTTTTT. Translating it yields CASSLTGTTGELFF.

J is TRBJ2-5 and V is TRBV5-4; weak D call: TRBD2 (6 bases). The germline V gene encodes CDR1 SGHNT and CDR2 YYREEE (reference sequence). Trimming cost V 4 bases and J 5 bases, with 15 bases left between them. The CDR3 has 14 amino acids. CDR3 in DNA: TGTGCCAGCAGCAAGACTAGGAGCGAGGAGACCCAGTACTTC. This codes for CASSKTRSEETQYF.

There are a few counts of this clone. The chain uses TRBV30 and TRBJ2-1; D perhaps matches TRBD2 (6 bases). This CDR3 comprises 15 residues. Germline values: CDR1 GTSNPN, CDR2 SVGIG (reference sequence). Trimming removed 7 bases from V and 2 bases from J, with 18 bases in between. CDR3 amino acids: CASQKGSGTYNEQFF. The CDR3 DNA sequence: TGTGCCTCGCAGAAGGGTAGCGGAACCTACAATGAGCAGTTCTTC.

This clone was counted a few times. The chain has TRBV7-2 and TRBJ2-7; D unresolved. V was pared by 2 bases and J by 0 bases, with 8 bases between. The CDR3 is 14 residues long. Germline lookup yields CDR1 SGHTA and CDR2 FQGNSA. Here the CDR3 DNA reads TGTGCCAGCAGCTTACCGCGGTACTCCTACGAGCAGTACTTC. Translating it yields CASSLPRYSYEQYF.

This clone was seen a few times. This chain joins TRBV30 and TRBJ2-7; 7 bases map to TRBD2. With 1 base clipped from V and 2 bases from J, the junction kept 8 bases outside the gene matches. The CDR3 covers 15 residues. Germline assignment: CDR1 GTSNPN and CDR2 SVGIG (reference sequence). CDR3 sequence reads: CAWSAPGGSAYEQYF. CDR3 DNA: TGTGCCTGGAGTGCCCCCGGCGGGAGTGCCTACGAGCAGTACTTC. The entire variable domain, with the rest obtained from reference TRBV30 and TRBJ2-7, is as follows: SQTIHQWPATLVQPVGSPLSLECTVEGTSNPNLYWYRQAAGRGLQLLFYSVGIGQISSEVPQNLSASRPQDRQFILSSKKLLLSDSGFYLCAWSAPGGSAYEQYFGPGTRLTVT.

This clone occurred many times. This chain uses TRBV30 with TRBJ2-6; 12 positions match TRBD1. The CDR3 length is 14 residues. The trim removed 0 bases at V and 11 bases at J, leaving 2 bases unmatched. From germline, CDR1 is GTSNPN and CDR2 SVGIG (reference sequence). CDR3 protein: CAWSVGQGAHVLTF. The CDR3 bases are TGTGCCTGGAGTGTGGGACAGGGGGCTCACGTCCTGACTTTC.

This clone came up many times. In the same sample, other DNA sequences code for this CDR3. The genes are TRBV7-2 and TRBJ2-7; 13 bases match TRBD2. The CDR3 has 15 amino acids. V lost 2 bases and J lost 4; bases outside the gene matches: 2. Germline V gene sequence: CDR1 SGHTA, CDR2 FQGNSA. The CDR3 protein is CASSLRLAGGYEQYF. In DNA form, the CDR3 reads TGTGCCAGCAGCTTACGACTAGCGGGAGGATACGAGCAGTACTTC.

This clone was observed a handful of times. V usage is TRBV29-1 and J usage is TRBJ2-1; TRBD2 matches at 9 bases. V lost 7 bases to trimming and J lost 4 bases; unmatched junction nucleotides: 5. Germline V CDR1 and CDR2: SQVTM, ANQGSEA. This CDR3 contains 13 residues. CDR3 nucleotides: TGCAGCGGCGGGGGGGCGGTATACAATGAGCAGTTCTTC. Translated, it gives CSGGGAVYNEQFF.

The J gene is TRBJ1-1, the V gene TRBV27, with D tentatively TRBD1 (6 bases). Germline V CDR1 and CDR2: MNHEY, SMNVEV (reference sequence). The V end lost 3 bases, the J end lost 1 base, and 9 bases lay between the germline ends. The CDR3 loop spans 14 amino acids. The CDR3 DNA is TGTGCCAGCAGTTTTGGACAGCAGAACACTGAAGCTTTCTTT. Protein product: CASSFGQQNTEAFF.

This clone has more than one count but fewer than ten. The chain joins TRBV5-1 to TRBJ2-7, with TRBD1 identical over 7 bases. Germline assignment: CDR1 SGHRS and CDR2 YFSETQ. Losses at the gene ends were 2 bases for V and 4 bases for J; bases not matched to a gene: 9. The CDR3 loop spans 15 amino acids. DNA of the CDR3: TGCGCCAGCAGCTTACAGGGGATCCGGGGTTACGAGCAGTACTTC. It codes for CASSLQGIRGYEQYF.

This clone was seen a handful of times. The rearrangement uses TRBV18 and TRBJ2-7, with D perhaps matching TRBD1 (6 bases). CDR3 length: 13 amino acids. V was clipped by 3 bases and J by 3 bases, with 9 bases between them. Germline V CDR1 and CDR2: KGHSH, LQKENI. CDR3 in DNA: TGTGCCAGCTCACCGGACAGCGACTACGAGCAGTACTTC. It encodes CASSPDSDYEQYF.

This clone showed up just a few times. The rearrangement links TRBV20-1 to TRBJ1-2; D is undetermined. The CDR3 has 10 amino acids. Germline-derived CDR1 and CDR2 are DFQATT and SNEGSKA (reference sequence). V was clipped by 6 bases and J by 3 bases, with 5 bases between them. CDR3 DNA: TGCAGTGCCGGCCACTATGGCTACACCTTC. Translated, it gives CSAGHYGYTF.

This clone has ten or more counts. The genes are TRBV5-1 and TRBJ2-3; perhaps TRBD2 as D (6 bases). This CDR3 is 15 amino acids long. The germline V and J ends were trimmed by 4 bases and 6 bases, with 18 bases remaining between them. From germline, CDR1 is SGHRS and CDR2 YFSETQ. The CDR3 region has the DNA TGCGCCAGCAGCAGGCCGGGCAGGGAGGCTGATACGCAGTATTTT. This translates into CASSRPGREADTQYF.

This clone was observed a few times. At one of its ends the junction is not consistent with the germline gene, which may arise from a read error. The chain uses TRBV7-2 and TRBJ2-7; 13 bases line up with TRBD2. Germline V gene sequence: CDR1 SGHTA, CDR2 FQGNSA. The CDR3 has 16 residues. The chain's CDR3 is CASSLAGLAGAHEQYF. The CDR3 nucleotides are TGTGCCAGCAGCCTAGCTGGACTAGCGGGAGCCCACGAGCAGTACTTC.